This TCR beta chain comes out of a study of T cell changes during pregnancy in multiple sclerosis. This table comes from immunoSEQ multiplex PCR, and its TCRdb copy is limited to in-frame clones, with some not included. This sample has over 35,000 clones, with roughly 91% found just once. As concerns this clone: An end of the junction differs from the germline gene, which may be a read error.

The V gene's germline CDR1 is SSHAT and CDR2 FNYEAQ (reference sequence). The CDR3 is 13 amino acids. This sequence was found in a female donor in good health, enrolled as a control in a pregnancy study. The sequences come from CD4+ T cells from peripheral blood mononuclear cells, collected in the second trimester of pregnancy. The gene calls are TRBV7-7 and TRBJ2-1; D perhaps matches TRBD1 (6 bases). CDR3 sequence (DNA): TGTGCTAGCAGCTCTTATTTGGACAGCGAGCAGTTCTTC. Amino acids: CASSSYLDSEQFF.